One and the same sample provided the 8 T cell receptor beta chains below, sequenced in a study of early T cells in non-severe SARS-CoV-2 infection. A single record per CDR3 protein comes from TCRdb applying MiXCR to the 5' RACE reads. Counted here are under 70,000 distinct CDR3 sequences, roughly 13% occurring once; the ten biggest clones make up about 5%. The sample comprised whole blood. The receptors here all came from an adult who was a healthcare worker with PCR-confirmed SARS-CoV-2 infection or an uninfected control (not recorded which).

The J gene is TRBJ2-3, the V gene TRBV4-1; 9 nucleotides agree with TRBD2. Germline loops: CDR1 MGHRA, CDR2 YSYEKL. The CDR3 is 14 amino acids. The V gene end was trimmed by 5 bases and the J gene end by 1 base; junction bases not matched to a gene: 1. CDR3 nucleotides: TGCGCCAGCAGCGAGCGGGAGGGCACAGATACGCAGTATTTT. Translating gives CASSEREGTDTQYF.

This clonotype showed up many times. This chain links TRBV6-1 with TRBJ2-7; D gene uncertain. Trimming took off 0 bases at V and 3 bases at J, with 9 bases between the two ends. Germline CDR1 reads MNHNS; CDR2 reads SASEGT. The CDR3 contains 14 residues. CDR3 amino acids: CASSEAQFYYEQYF. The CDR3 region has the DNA TGTGCCAGCAGTGAAGCGCAATTTTACTACGAGCAGTACTTC.

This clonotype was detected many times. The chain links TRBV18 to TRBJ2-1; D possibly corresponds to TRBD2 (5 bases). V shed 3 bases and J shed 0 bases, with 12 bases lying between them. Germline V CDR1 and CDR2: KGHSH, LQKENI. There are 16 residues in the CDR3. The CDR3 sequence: CASSPWAGSSYNEQFF. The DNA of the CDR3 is TGTGCCAGCTCACCGTGGGCGGGCAGCTCCTACAATGAGCAGTTCTTC.

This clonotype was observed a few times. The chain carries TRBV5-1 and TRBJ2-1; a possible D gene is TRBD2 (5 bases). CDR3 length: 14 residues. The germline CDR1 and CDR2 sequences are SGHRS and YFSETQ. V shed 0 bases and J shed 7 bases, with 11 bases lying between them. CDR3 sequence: CASSLGSGANEQFF. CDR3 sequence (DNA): TGCGCCAGCAGCTTGGGGAGCGGAGCGAATGAGCAGTTCTTC.

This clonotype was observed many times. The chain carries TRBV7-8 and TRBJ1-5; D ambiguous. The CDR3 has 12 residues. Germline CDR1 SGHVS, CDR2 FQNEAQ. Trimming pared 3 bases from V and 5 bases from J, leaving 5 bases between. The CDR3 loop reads CASSFWDQPQHF. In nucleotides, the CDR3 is TGTGCCAGCAGCTTTTGGGATCAGCCCCAGCATTTT.

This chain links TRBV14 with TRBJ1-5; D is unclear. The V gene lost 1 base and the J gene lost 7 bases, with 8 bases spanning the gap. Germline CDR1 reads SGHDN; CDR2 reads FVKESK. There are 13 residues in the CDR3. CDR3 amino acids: CASSQAPGQPQHF. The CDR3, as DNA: TGTGCCAGCAGCCAAGCGCCGGGGCAGCCCCAGCATTTT.

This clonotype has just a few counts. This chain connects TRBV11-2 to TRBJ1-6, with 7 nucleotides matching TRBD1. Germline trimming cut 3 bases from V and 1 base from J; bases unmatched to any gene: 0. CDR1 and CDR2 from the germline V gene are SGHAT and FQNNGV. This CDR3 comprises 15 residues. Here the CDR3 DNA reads TGTGCCAGCAGCTTCAGGGGGTCCTATAATTCACCCCTCCACTTT. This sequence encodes CASSFRGSYNSPLHF.

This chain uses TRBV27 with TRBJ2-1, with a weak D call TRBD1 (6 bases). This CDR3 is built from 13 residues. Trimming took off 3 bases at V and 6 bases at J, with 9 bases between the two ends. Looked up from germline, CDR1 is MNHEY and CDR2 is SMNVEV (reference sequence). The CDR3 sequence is CASSLRGGNEQFF. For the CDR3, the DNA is TGTGCCAGCAGTTTGAGAGGGGGCAATGAGCAGTTCTTC.